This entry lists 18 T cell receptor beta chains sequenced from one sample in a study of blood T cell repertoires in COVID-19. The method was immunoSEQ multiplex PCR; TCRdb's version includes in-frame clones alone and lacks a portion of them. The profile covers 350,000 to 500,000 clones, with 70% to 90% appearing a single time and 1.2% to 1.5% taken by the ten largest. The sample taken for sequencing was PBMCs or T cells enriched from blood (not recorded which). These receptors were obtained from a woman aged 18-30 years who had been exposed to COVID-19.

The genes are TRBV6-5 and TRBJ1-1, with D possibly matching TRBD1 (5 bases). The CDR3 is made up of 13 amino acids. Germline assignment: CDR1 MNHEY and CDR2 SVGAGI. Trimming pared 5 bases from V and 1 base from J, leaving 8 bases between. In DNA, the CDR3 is TGTGCCAGCAGTCACACAGGGAACACTGAAGCTTTCTTT. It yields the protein CASSHTGNTEAFF.

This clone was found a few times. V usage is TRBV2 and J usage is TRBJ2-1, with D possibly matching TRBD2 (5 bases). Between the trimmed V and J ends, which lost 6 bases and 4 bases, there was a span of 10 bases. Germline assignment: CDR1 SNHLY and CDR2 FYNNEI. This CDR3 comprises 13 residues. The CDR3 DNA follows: TGTGCCAGCAGAATAGGGAGATACAATGAGCAGTTCTTC. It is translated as CASRIGRYNEQFF.

The CDR3 region is CASSEGQGEYYGYTF. DNA of the CDR3: TGTGCCAGCAGTGAGGGGCAGGGTGAATACTATGGCTACACCTTC. The chain links TRBV2 to TRBJ1-2, with D maybe TRBD1 (5 bases). Germline V gene data show CDR1 as SNHLY and CDR2 as FYNNEI. The CDR3 length is 15 residues. The V and J ends lost 3 bases and 3 bases respectively, with 14 bases between them.

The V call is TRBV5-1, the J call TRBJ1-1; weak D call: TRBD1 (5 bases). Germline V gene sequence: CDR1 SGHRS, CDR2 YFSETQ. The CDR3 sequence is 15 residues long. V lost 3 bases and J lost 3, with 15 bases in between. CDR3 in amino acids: CASSSGLMADTEAFF. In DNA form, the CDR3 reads TGCGCCAGCAGCTCGGGACTTATGGCGGACACTGAAGCTTTCTTT.

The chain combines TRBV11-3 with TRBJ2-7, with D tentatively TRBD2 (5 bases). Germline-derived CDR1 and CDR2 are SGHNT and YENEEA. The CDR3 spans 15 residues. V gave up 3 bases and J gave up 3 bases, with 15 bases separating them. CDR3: CASSFRSGVLYEQYF. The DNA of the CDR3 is TGTGCCAGCAGCTTTCGGAGCGGAGTCCTCTACGAGCAGTACTTC.

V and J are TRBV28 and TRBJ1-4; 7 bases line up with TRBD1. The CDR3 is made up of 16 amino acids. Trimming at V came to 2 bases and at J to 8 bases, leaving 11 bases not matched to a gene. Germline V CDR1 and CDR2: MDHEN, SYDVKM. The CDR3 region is CASSLAGTGEAEKLFF. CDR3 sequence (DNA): TGTGCCAGCAGTTTAGCAGGAACAGGGGAAGCCGAAAAACTGTTTTTT.

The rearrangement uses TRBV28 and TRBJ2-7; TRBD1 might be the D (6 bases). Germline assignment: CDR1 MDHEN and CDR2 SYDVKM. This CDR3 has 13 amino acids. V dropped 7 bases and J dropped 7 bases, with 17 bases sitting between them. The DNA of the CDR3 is TGTGCCAGCATCCAACAGGGTGGTAGGGAGCAGTACTTC. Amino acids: CASIQQGGREQYF.

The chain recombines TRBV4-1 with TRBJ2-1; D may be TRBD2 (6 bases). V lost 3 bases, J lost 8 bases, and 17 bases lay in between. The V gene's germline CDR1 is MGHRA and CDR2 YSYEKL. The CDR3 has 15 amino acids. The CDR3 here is CASSQQLAELDEQFF. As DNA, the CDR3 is TGCGCCAGCAGCCAGCAACTAGCCGAGTTGGATGAGCAGTTCTTC.

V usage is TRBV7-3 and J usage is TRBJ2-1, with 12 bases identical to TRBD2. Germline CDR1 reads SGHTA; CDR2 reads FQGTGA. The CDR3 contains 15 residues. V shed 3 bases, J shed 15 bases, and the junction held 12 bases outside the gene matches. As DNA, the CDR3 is TGTGCCAGCAGCTTCGAGACTAGCGGGGGCAAAGGAGTGTTCTTC. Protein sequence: CASSFETSGGKGVFF.

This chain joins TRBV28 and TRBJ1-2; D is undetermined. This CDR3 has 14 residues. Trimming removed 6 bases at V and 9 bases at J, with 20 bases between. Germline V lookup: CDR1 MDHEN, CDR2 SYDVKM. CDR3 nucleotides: TGTGCCAGCAGCGGAATCCTTTCGGAGGATCGCTACACCTTC. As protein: CASSGILSEDRYTF.

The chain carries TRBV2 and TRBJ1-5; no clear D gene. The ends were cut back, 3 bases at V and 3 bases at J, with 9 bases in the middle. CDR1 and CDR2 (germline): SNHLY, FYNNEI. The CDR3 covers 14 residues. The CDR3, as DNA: TGTGCCAGCAGTGAGATGGGCGCCAATCAGCCCCAGCATTTT. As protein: CASSEMGANQPQHF. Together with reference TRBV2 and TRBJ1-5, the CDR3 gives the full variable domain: EPEVTQTPSHQVTQMGQEVILRCVPISNHLYFYWYRQILGQKVEFLVSFYNNEISEKSEIFDDQFSVERPDGSNFTLKIRSTKLEDSAMYFCASSEMGANQPQHFGDGTRLSIL.

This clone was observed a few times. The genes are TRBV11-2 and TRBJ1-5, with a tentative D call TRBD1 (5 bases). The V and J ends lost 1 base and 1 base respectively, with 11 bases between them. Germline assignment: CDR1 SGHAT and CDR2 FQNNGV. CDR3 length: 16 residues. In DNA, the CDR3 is TGTGCCAGCAGCTTAGGGGGCGGAACGAGCAATCAGCCCCAGCATTTT. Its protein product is CASSLGGGTSNQPQHF.

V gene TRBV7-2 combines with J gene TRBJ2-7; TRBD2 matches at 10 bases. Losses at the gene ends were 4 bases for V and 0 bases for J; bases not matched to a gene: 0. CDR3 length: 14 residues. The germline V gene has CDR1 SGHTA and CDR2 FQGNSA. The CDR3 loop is CASSSSGSSYEQYF. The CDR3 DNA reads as TGTGCCAGCAGCTCTAGCGGGAGCTCCTACGAGCAGTACTTC.

Written as DNA, the CDR3 is TGTGCCTGGAGCCTCCCCCTTGGGGAGCTGTTTTTT. It codes for CAWSLPLGELFF. V and J are TRBV30 and TRBJ2-2; D is undetermined. CDR1 is GTSNPN and CDR2 is SVGIG in the germline V gene (reference sequence). The CDR3 is 12 residues long. V lost 3 bases, J lost 8 bases, and 10 bases lay in between. Full variable domain (outside the CDR3, taken from reference TRBV30 and TRBJ2-2): SQTIHQWPATLVQPVGSPLSLECTVEGTSNPNLYWYRQAAGRGLQLLFYSVGIGQISSEVPQNLSASRPQDRQFILSSKKLLLSDSGFYLCAWSLPLGELFFGEGSRLTVL.

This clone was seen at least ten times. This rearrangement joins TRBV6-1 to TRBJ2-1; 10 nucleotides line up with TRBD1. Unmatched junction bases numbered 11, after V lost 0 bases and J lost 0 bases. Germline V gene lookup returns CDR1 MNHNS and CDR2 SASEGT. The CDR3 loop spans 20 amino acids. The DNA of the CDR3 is TGTGCCAGCAGTGAAGCTTCGGGGACAGGGGACATATACTCCTACAATGAGCAGTTCTTC. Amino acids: CASSEASGTGDIYSYNEQFF.

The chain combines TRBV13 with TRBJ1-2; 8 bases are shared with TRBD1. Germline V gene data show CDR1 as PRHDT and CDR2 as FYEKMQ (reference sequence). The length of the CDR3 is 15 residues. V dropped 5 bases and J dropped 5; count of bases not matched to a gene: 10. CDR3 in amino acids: CASSVRTGRQYGYTF. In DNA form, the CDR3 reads TGTGCCAGCAGCGTCCGGACAGGGCGTCAATATGGCTACACCTTC.

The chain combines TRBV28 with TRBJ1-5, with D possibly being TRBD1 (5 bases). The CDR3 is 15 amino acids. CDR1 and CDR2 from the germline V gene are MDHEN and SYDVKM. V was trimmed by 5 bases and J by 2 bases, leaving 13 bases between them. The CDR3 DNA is TGTGCCAGCAGTGAACAGGATTCGCGCAATCAGCCCCAGCATTTT. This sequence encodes CASSEQDSRNQPQHF.

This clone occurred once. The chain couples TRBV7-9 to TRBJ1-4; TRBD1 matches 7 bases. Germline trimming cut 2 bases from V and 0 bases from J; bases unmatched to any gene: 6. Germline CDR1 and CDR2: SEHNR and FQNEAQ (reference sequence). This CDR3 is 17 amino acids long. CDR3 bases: TGTGCCAGCAGCTTACTCCCAGGGGGTGCAACTAATGAAAAACTGTTTTTT. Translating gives CASSLLPGGATNEKLFF.